The T cell receptor beta chain under discussion was sequenced for a study of T-cell memory formation after mild COVID-19. The CDR3 totals 15 residues. In germline, CDR1 is SGHRS, CDR2 YFSETQ. V lost 1 base to trimming and J lost 0 bases, with 10 bases between them. The TCR alpha and TCR beta cDNA libraries, bearing sample barcodes and UMIs, were generated by 5'RACE using constant-segment primers. TCRdb fed the 5' RACE reads into MiXCR, producing one record per CDR3 protein. This table has about 400,000 distinct CDR3 sequences, approximately 15% appearing once. The clonotype originates from a man younger than 30 who had mild COVID-19 (a few samples of this study predate the infection). Cell type and time point are not known. Sequencing used PBMCs or a T cell subset sorted from them (not recorded which). The rearrangement joins TRBV5-1 to TRBJ1-1; D unclear. In DNA, the CDR3 is TGCGCCAGCAGCTTGAGATGGACCATGAACACTGAAGCTTTCTTT. Protein sequence: CASSLRWTMNTEAFF.